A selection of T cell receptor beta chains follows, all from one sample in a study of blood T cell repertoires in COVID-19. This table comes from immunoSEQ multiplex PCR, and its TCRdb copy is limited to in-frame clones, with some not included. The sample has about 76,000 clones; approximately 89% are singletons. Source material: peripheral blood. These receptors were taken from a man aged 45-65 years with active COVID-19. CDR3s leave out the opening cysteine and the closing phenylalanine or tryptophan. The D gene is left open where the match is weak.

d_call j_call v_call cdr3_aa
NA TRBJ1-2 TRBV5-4 ASTLHGGGRYGYT
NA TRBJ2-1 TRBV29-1 SGQYSLSYNEQF
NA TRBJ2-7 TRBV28 ASSLSFSGGGEQY
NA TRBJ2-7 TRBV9 ASSEVPRAGEQY
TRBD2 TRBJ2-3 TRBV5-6 ASSLRTSGGAFLDTQY
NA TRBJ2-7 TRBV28 ATGQTVRNEQY
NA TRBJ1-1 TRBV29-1 SFGRLLNTEAF
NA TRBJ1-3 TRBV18 ASSPSDTGNTIY
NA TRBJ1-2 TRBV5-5 ASSSTAAANYGYT
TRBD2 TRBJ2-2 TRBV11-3 ASSLGLAGAGELF
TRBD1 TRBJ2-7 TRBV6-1 ASSEAGWGTGPFSYEQY
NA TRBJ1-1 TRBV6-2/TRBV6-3 ASSYLQGKSANTEAF
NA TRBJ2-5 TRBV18 ASSPLSRGDQETQY
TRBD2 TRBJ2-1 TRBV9 ASSAGLAGVGYEQF
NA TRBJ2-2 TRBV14 ASSPSRVLAGELF
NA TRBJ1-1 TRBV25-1 ASSHSGNTEAF
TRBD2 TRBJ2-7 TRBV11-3 ASSLSTSGTYEQY
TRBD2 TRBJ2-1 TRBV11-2 ASSLIAGWPNEQF
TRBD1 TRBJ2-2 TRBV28 ASSPTSDRDTGELF
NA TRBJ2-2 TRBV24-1 ATSDPPAGELF
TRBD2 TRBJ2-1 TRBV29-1 SVVASGTNEQF
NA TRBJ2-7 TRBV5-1 ASSLPRTATPYEQY
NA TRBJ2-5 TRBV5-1 ASTTGLHGETQY
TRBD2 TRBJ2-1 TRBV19 ASSRTSGGYNEQF
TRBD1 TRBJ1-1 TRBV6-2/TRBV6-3 ASSSNLQGGTEAF
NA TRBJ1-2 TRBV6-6 ASRNGQTANYGYT
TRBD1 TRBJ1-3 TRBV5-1 ASSIGQGFGNTIY
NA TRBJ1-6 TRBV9 ASSVARGLNSPLH
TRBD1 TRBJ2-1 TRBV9 ASSVGFRLTGGKISSYNEQF
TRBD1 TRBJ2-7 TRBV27 ASSIPRTGGVYEQY
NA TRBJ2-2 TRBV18 ASSPGANTGELF
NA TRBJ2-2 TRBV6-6 ASSLRGDTGELF
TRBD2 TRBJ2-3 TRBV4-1 ASSQRGWGTSLTDTQY
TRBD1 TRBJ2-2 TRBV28 ASSLSGTANTGELF
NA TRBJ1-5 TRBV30 AWSGRGGAGNQPQH
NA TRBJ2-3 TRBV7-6 ASSLGGGGPTDTQY
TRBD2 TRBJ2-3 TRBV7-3 ASSQTSGGTSGTQY
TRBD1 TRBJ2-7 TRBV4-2 ASSQRTGTEQY
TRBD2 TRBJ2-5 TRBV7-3 ASSPSSGRAGETQY
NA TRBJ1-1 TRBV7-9 ASSPLVLTGTEAF
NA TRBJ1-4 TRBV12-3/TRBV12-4 ASSRAGKLF
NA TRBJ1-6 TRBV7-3 ASSLTAGSDSPLH
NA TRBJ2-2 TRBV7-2 ASSLALLTGELF
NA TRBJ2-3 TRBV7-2 ASSQNVASTDTQY
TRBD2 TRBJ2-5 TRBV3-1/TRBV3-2 ASSQGGLQETQY
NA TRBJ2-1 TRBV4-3 ASSQGLDNEQF
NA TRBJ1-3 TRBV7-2 ASSPGPGKDTIY
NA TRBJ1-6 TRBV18 ASSPRQKLNSPLH
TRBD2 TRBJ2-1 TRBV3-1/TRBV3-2 ASSQVAGGTYNEQF
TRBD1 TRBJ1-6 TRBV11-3 ASSPPGQGNSPLH
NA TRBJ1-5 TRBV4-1 ASSQTTGLDQPQH
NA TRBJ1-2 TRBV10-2 ASSEREANYGYT
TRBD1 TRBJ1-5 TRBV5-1 ASSKDRGQPQH
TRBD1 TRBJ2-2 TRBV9 ASSPRRQGINTGELF
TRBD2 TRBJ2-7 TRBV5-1 ASSATSGYAYEQY
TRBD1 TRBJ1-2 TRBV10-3 AISESGTGTYGYT
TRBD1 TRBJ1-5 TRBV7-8 ASSRGTGVGIKAQH
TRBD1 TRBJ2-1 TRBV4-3 ASSHRGPYNEQF
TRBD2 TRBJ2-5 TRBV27 ASSFLAGGQQTQY